These T cell receptor beta chains were read from a single sample in a study of blood T cell repertoires in COVID-19. Some clones are missing from TCRdb's copy, which holds only in-frame ones; the method was immunoSEQ multiplex PCR. The sample includes about 110,000 clones, over 80% of them seen just once. Sample: peripheral blood. The receptors come from a woman in her 70s with acute or convalescent COVID-19. Each CDR3 is given with its conserved first and last residue. A D gene is named only where the DNA matches it firmly. The size field is filled for only some rows; it gives once, few, many or a size class.

abundance	j_gene	v_gene	d_gene	CDR3nt	CDR3aa
.	TRBJ2-1	TRBV9	.	TGTGCCAGCAGGGCCGCGGGGGCCTACCACAATGAGCAGTTCTTC	CASRAAGAYHNEQFF
.	TRBJ1-1	TRBV9	.	TGTGCCAGCAGCGCTAGTGGACAGCCCATGAACACTGAAGCTTTCTTT	CASSASGQPMNTEAFF
.	TRBJ2-2	TRBV18	.	TGTGCCAGCTCCCCCCAGGGATCCACCGGGGAGCTGTTTTTT	CASSPQGSTGELFF
few	TRBJ1-4	TRBV27	.	TGTGCCAGCAGCCCGCGGATCGCAACTAATGAAAAACTGTTTTTT	CASSPRIATNEKLFF
.	TRBJ1-2	TRBV25-1	.	TGTGCCAGCAGTAAATGGGGGGGCAACTATGGCTACACCTTC	CASSKWGGNYGYTF
.	TRBJ1-1	TRBV7-2	.	TGTGCCAGCAGCTCCGCAGGAGAAGCTTTCTTT	CASSSAGEAFF
.	TRBJ1-1	TRBV4-1	TRBD1	TGCGCCAGCAGCCAAGCCGGAGCCACAGGGGGAAGGTACGCTGAAGCTTTCTTT	CASSQAGATGGRYAEAFF
.	TRBJ1-2	TRBV13	TRBD1	TGTGCCAGCAGAGGACAGGGGGCAGACTATGGCTACACCTTC	CASRGQGADYGYTF
.	TRBJ2-2	TRBV27	.	TGTGCCAGCAGTTTATACGGTGCCGGGGAGCTGTTTTTT	CASSLYGAGELFF
few	TRBJ2-3	TRBV4-1	TRBD1	TGCGCCAGCAGCCAAGCTTACGTCCCGGGACAGGACTTTTCAGATACGCAGTATTTT	CASSQAYVPGQDFSDTQYF
once	TRBJ2-2	TRBV24-1	.	TGTGCCACCAGCAGGGGTTCCGGGGAGCTGTTTTTT	CATSRGSGELFF
.	TRBJ2-2	TRBV6-5	.	TGTGCCAGCAGAAGGGGGTCCGGGGGGGAGCTGTTTTTT	CASRRGSGGELFF
once	TRBJ1-5	TRBV30	.	TGTGCCTGGTCCGGCGAGGGCAATCAGCCCCAGCATTTT	CAWSGEGNQPQHF
.	TRBJ2-2	TRBV5-1	TRBD1	TGCGCCAGCAGCTTGGAGGGACAGTTCCCCGGGGAGCTGTTTTTT	CASSLEGQFPGELFF
.	TRBJ1-2	TRBV7-6	.	TGTGCCAGCAGCTTAGGTTTACAGGGAGATGGCTACACCTTC	CASSLGLQGDGYTF
.	TRBJ2-3	TRBV3-1/TRBV3-2	.	TGTGCCAGCAGACAGTGGGCAGGAGGCGACACAGATACGCAGTATTTT	CASRQWAGGDTDTQYF
.	TRBJ1-1	TRBV19	.	TGTGCCAGTAGTATAAGCCGGGACACTGAAGCTTTCTTT	CASSISRDTEAFF
.	TRBJ2-2	TRBV6-5	.	TGTGCCAGCAGTTCCCCCAGGGGCCCCGGCACCGGGGAGCTGTTTTTT	CASSSPRGPGTGELFF
.	TRBJ1-1	TRBV7-2	TRBD1	TGTGCCAGCAGCTTAGGAAGGGGACAGGGGGCGATTGGGACTGAAGCTTTCTTT	CASSLGRGQGAIGTEAFF
.	TRBJ1-4	TRBV6-1	.	TGTGCCAGCAGTGACTTCGTAGGGGCAGGGGTGAATGAAAAACTGTTTTTT	CASSDFVGAGVNEKLFF
.	TRBJ2-2	TRBV29-1	TRBD1	TGCAGCGTTGATCCAGGGGGCGCAAACACCGGGGAGCTGTTTTTT	CSVDPGGANTGELFF
.	TRBJ2-5	TRBV5-4	.	TGTGCCAGCAGCTTGGTGTCCACACAAGAGACCCAGTACTTC	CASSLVSTQETQYF
.	TRBJ1-2	TRBV9	.	TGTGCCAGCAGCTCAATTCGCGATAGCTACACCTTC	CASSSIRDSYTF
.	TRBJ2-5	TRBV6-5	TRBD1	TGTGCCAGCAGTTCTCGGACAGGGGGCTTAGAGACCCAGTACTTC	CASSSRTGGLETQYF
.	TRBJ1-2	TRBV19	TRBD1	TGTGCCAGTAGTATAGGAGGGGACAGGGCTGGGGGCTACACCTTC	CASSIGGDRAGGYTF
.	TRBJ1-2	TRBV5-6	TRBD1	TGTGCCAGCAGTCTCACAGGGGGACCCTATGGCTACACCTTC	CASSLTGGPYGYTF
.	TRBJ2-3	TRBV6-5	TRBD2	TGTGCCAGCAGCCGACTAGCGGGGGGGCCCAATACGCAGTATTTT	CASSRLAGGPNTQYF